This record covers a single T cell receptor (beta chain). The source of the sample is a study of blood T cell repertoires in COVID-19. The protocol was immunoSEQ multiplex PCR, while the TCRdb copy is restricted to in-frame clones and leaves out a portion. The sample lists a few hundred thousand clones; 83% were seen once. Germline-derived CDR1 and CDR2 are SEHNR and FQNEAQ (reference sequence). This CDR3 comprises 16 residues. V lost 1 base and J lost 6; bases outside the gene matches: 7. This chain joins TRBV7-9 and TRBJ2-2; 8 positions match TRBD1. This receptor was taken from a woman aged 25 to 45 with COVID-19, enrolled during active disease. Specimen: peripheral blood. Here the CDR3 reads CASSLVARGLAGELFF. In DNA form, the CDR3 reads TGTGCCAGCAGCTTAGTGGCCAGGGGGCTTGCCGGGGAGCTGTTTTTT.